This TCR beta chain was captured in a study of T cells in Graves' hyperthyroidism and ophthalmopathy. The length of the CDR3 is 15 residues. Germline lookup yields CDR1 SGHTS and CDR2 YDEGEE. V was shortened by 2 bases and J by 6 bases, with 17 bases between the two germline ends. The investigators amplified TCR beta CDR3 regions from RNA transcripts. Primed by the HTBI set, a first-round RT-PCR was run on the TCR CDR3. TCRdb ran MiXCR on the multiplex PCR reads and lists one entry per CDR3 protein. The data hold hundreds of thousands of distinct CDR3 sequences, with roughly 40% observed a single time. In this sample, this clonotype turned up a few times.

The chain combines TRBV5-8 with TRBJ2-5; D ambiguous. The specimen was blood. This sequence originates from a man aged 18 to 30 with Graves' hyperthyroidism. The CDR3 DNA reads TGTGCCAGCAGCTTCAACCGGATCGTTGGGCAGACCCAGTACTTC. Its translation is CASSFNRIVGQTQYF.